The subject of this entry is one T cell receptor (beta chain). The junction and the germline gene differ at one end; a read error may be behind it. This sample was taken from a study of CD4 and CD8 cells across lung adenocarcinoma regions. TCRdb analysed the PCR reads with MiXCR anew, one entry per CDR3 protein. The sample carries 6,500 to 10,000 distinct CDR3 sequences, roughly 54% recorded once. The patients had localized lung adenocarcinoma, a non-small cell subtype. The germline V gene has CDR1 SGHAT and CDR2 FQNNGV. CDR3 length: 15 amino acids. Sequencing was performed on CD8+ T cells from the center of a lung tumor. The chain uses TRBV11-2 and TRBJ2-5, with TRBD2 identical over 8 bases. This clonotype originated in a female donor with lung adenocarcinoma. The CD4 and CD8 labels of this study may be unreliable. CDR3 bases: TGTGCCAGCAGCTTCGGGGGGGGGCCCCAAGATACGCAGTACTTT. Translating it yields CASSFGGGPQDTQYF.